The 21 T cell receptor beta chains in this list originate from one sample, sequenced in a study of response to subunit inactivated influenza vaccine. TCRdb re-analysed the RT-PCR reads in MiXCR, keeping a single row per CDR3 protein. The sample has 800,000 to 1,000,000 distinct CDR3 sequences, around 20% seen once. The material sequenced was PBMCs from blood, taken 4 to 6 days after vaccination. Receptors originate from a man over 45 who received an inactivated influenza vaccine.

The rearrangement joins TRBV24-1 to TRBJ2-2; no clear D. V lost 3 bases and J 3 bases, leaving 4 bases between the germline ends. CDR1 and CDR2 from the germline V gene are KGHDR and SFDVKD. The CDR3 is 13 amino acids. CDR3 loop: CATSDLHTGELFF. The CDR3 region has the DNA TGTGCCACCAGTGATCTCCACACCGGGGAGCTGTTTTTT.

This rearrangement joins TRBV7-9 to TRBJ2-3, with D possibly matching TRBD2 (6 bases). The CDR3 covers 14 residues. Germline loops: CDR1 SEHNR, CDR2 FQNEAQ (reference sequence). Trimming stripped 4 bases from V and 4 bases from J, with 12 bases between. The CDR3 DNA is TGTGCCAGCAGCTCCCCGGCGGGGTCAGATACGCAGTATTTT. This encodes CASSSPAGSDTQYF. The whole variable domain, remainder taken from reference TRBV7-9 and TRBJ2-3, is DTGVSQNPRHKITKRGQNVTFRCDPISEHNRLYWYRQTLGQGPEFLTYFQNEAQLEKSRLLSDRFSAERPKGSFSTLEIQRTEQGDSAMYLCASSSPAGSDTQYFGPGTRLTVL.

This clonotype was seen at least ten times. The rearrangement joins TRBV29-1 to TRBJ2-3; either TRBD1 or TRBD2 may fit D (5 bases each). This CDR3 region has 14 residues. In germline, CDR1 is SQVTM, CDR2 ANQGSEA. The ends were cut back, 6 bases at V and 0 bases at J, with 13 bases in the middle. As DNA, the CDR3 is TGCAGCGTGGCCGGGACGTCTAGCACAGATACGCAGTATTTT. It specifies CSVAGTSSTDTQYF.

This clonotype was seen only a few times. CDR3 in amino acids: CSARSAVGPYEQYF. The CDR3 bases are TGCAGTGCTAGGTCTGCGGTGGGGCCCTACGAGCAGTACTTC. J is TRBJ2-7 and V is TRBV20-1; a possible D gene is TRBD1 (5 bases). Deletions cut 3 bases from V and 2 bases from J, with 14 bases between. The length of the CDR3 is 14 residues. Germline CDR1 is DFQATT and CDR2 is SNEGSKA (reference sequence).

This clonotype was counted only a few times. The V call is TRBV5-1, the J call TRBJ2-5; perhaps TRBD1 as D (5 bases). The CDR3 spans 14 residues. Germline V CDR1 and CDR2: SGHRS, YFSETQ. The ends were cut back, 2 bases at V and 5 bases at J, with 13 bases in the middle. DNA of the CDR3: TGCGCCAGCAGCTTTCAGGGTGTGCGGGAGACCCAGTACTTC. Its translation is CASSFQGVRETQYF.

This clonotype occurred a few times. This sequence joins TRBV5-1 and TRBJ2-1, with no clear D. The V and J ends lost 0 bases and 9 bases respectively, with 16 bases between them. Germline loops: CDR1 SGHRS, CDR2 YFSETQ. The CDR3 consists of 15 residues. CDR3 region: CASSLGGPLIGEQFF. In nucleotides, the CDR3 is TGCGCCAGCAGCTTGGGGGGTCCGCTCATAGGTGAGCAGTTCTTC.

This chain joins TRBV7-9 and TRBJ1-2; 9 bases map to TRBD1. V lost 6 bases and J lost 7; bases outside the gene matches: 9. The CDR3 is 14 amino acids. Germline lookup yields CDR1 SEHNR and CDR2 FQNEAQ (reference sequence). The CDR3 nucleotides are TGTGCCAGCAGTTTAATGACAGGGGGAGCTGGCTACACCTTC. Its translation: CASSLMTGGAGYTF.

In its sample, this clonotype was seen many times. This CDR3 reads CASSRGYTEAFF. The CDR3 DNA reads TGTGCCAGCAGTAGGGGTTACACTGAAGCTTTCTTT. This chain connects TRBV12-3 or TRBV12-4 to TRBJ1-1, with TRBD1 as a possible D gene (5 bases). The CDR3 has 12 amino acids. Deletions cut 5 bases from V and 3 bases from J, with 7 bases between.

This clonotype has only a few counts. This chain uses TRBV6-1 with TRBJ2-7; D might be TRBD1 (6 bases). Germline loops: CDR1 MNHNS, CDR2 SASEGT. V was trimmed by 8 bases and J by 7 bases, leaving 18 bases between them. The CDR3 has 13 residues. CDR3: CASSVQGIGEQYF. DNA of the CDR3: TGTGCCAGCTCGGTTCAGGGGATAGGGGAGCAGTACTTC.

This clonotype was detected only a few times. The rearrangement links TRBV7-9 to TRBJ2-2; D not certain. Germline loops: CDR1 SEHNR, CDR2 FQNEAQ (reference sequence). V was cut by 2 bases and J by 0 bases, with 13 bases left in between. This CDR3 has 17 amino acids. The CDR3 loop reads CASSLLPSETNTGELFF. CDR3 bases: TGTGCCAGCAGCTTATTACCCTCCGAAACGAACACCGGGGAGCTGTTTTTT.

The genes are TRBV11-2 and TRBJ2-3; TRBD2 matches 10 bases. Germline V gene lookup returns CDR1 SGHAT and CDR2 FQNNGV. V trimming: 5 bases; J trimming: 2 bases; junction bases outside the gene matches: 7. The CDR3 is made up of 16 amino acids. CDR3 DNA sequence: TGTGCCAGCAGCCCATCGGGACTAGCGACCACAGATACGCAGTATTTT. Amino acid sequence: CASSPSGLATTDTQYF.

The J gene is TRBJ1-6, the V gene TRBV12-3 or TRBV12-4, with D hard to call. CDR3 size: 12 residues. The V end was cut by 5 bases, the J end by 15 bases, with 14 bases between. The CDR3, as DNA: TGTGCCAGCAGTATCGACGCCCGGCTCCTCCACTTT. It is translated as CASSIDARLLHF.

This clonotype was counted between two and nine times. The V gene is TRBV20-1, the J gene TRBJ2-7; TRBD1 might be the D (5 bases). Germline-derived CDR1 and CDR2 are DFQATT and SNEGSKA (reference sequence). The CDR3 is made up of 12 amino acids. V was cut by 3 bases and J by 2 bases, with 8 bases left in between. CDR3 sequence reads: CSARTEPYEQYF. CDR3 coding DNA: TGCAGTGCTAGGACAGAACCCTACGAGCAGTACTTC.

V is TRBV12-3 or TRBV12-4 and J is TRBJ2-3; 15 nucleotides agree with TRBD2. J gave up 6 bases and V 11 bases, and 21 bases lay outside the gene matches. CDR3 length: 19 residues. The CDR3 region is CAFSSAGPGLAGGVDTQYF. As DNA, the CDR3 is TGTGCCTTCAGTTCAGCCGGGCCGGGACTAGCGGGAGGAGTGGATACGCAGTATTTT.

V and J are TRBV5-5 and TRBJ2-7, with D possibly matching TRBD1 (6 bases). The length of the CDR3 is 14 residues. Germline CDR1 SGHKS, CDR2 YYEKEE (reference sequence). V gave up 5 bases and J gave up 3 bases, with 15 bases separating them. The CDR3 DNA sequence: TGTGCCAGCAGTGCCTTGGACAGATTCTACGAGCAGTACTTC. Amino acids: CASSALDRFYEQYF.

The rearrangement joins TRBV19 to TRBJ2-1, with 7 bases lining up with TRBD1. Germline CDR1 is LNHDA and CDR2 is SQIVND (reference sequence). The CDR3 is 14 residues long. After removal of 3 bases from V and 8 bases from J, the junction contained 7 bases not matched to a gene. This chain's CDR3 is CASSIRQGSDEQFF. The CDR3 bases are TGTGCCAGTAGTATCCGACAGGGTAGCGATGAGCAGTTCTTC.

The sample holds a few counts of this clonotype. This chain links TRBV12-3 or TRBV12-4 with TRBJ1-2; 8 nucleotides align to TRBD1. The junction had 8 bases not matched to a gene; V was cut back by 3 bases and J by 2 bases. The CDR3 has 16 amino acids. CDR3 region: CASSFLNRGANYGYTF. In nucleotides, the CDR3 is TGTGCCAGCAGTTTCCTGAACAGGGGGGCGAACTATGGCTACACCTTC.

The rearrangement joins TRBV7-3 to TRBJ2-7; tentatively, D is TRBD1 or TRBD2 (7 bases each). Trimming took 5 bases from V and 4 from J, leaving 15 bases between them. CDR3 length equals 14 residues. Germline V CDR1 and CDR2: SGHTA, FQGTGA. In DNA, the CDR3 is TGTGCCAGCAGCCCAGGGGGGGCTCTGTACGAGCAGTACTTC. Translation: CASSPGGALYEQYF.

V and J are TRBV7-9 and TRBJ2-5; D perhaps matches TRBD1 (5 bases). The CDR3 runs to 11 residues. Trimming left V 8 bases short and J 7 bases short, with 11 bases between. Germline V CDR1 and CDR2: SEHNR, FQNEAQ (reference sequence). CDR3 DNA sequence: TGTGCCAGCGGGGCGAGTGGGACCCAGTACTTC. Translated, it gives CASGASGTQYF.

V gene TRBV20-1 combines with J gene TRBJ1-1, with a weak D call TRBD1 (6 bases). V was clipped by 6 bases and J by 0 bases, with 17 bases between them. This CDR3 region has 15 residues. Germline V CDR1 and CDR2: DFQATT, SNEGSKA (reference sequence). CDR3 DNA sequence: TGCAGTGCAGGACGGGGAGGGGGGATGAACACTGAAGCTTTCTTT. Translated: CSAGRGGGMNTEAFF.

The J gene is TRBJ2-7, the V gene TRBV20-1; maybe TRBD1 (5 bases). Germline loops: CDR1 DFQATT, CDR2 SNEGSKA (reference sequence). This CDR3 has 13 residues. Trimming left V 6 bases short and J 5 bases short, with 17 bases between. As DNA, the CDR3 is TGCAGTGCACGGCAGGGCGGTTTTGACGAGCAGTACTTC. Amino acids: CSARQGGFDEQYF.